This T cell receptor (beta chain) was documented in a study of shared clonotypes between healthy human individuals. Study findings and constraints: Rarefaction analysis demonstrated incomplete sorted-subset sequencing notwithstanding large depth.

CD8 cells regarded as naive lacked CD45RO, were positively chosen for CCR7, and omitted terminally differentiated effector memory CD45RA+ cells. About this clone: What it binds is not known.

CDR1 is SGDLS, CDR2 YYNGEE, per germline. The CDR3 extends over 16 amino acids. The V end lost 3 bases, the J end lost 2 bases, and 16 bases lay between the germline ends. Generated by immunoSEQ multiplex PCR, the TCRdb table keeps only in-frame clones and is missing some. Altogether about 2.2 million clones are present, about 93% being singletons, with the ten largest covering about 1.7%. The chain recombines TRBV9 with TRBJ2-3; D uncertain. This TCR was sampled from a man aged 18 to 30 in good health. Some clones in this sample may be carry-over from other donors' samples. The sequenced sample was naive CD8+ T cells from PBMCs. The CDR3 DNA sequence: TGTGCCAGCAGCGGGTCCGAGCTTAGGATCACAGATACGCAGTATTTT. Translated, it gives CASSGSELRITDTQYF.